By share of the sample, the clone carrying this TCR beta chain is medium-sized (0.01 to 0.1%). Its antigen is unknown. The CDR3 has 15 residues. The V end lost 2 bases, the J end lost 2 bases, and 11 bases lay between the germline ends. Germline CDR1 SNHLY, CDR2 FYNNEI. The data stem from a study of neoadjuvant anti-PD-1 for oral cavity cancer. For the study at large: Patients mostly received three to four biweekly nivolumab doses at 3 mg/kg before surgery. Patients without progression got a fourth dose around day 43. Study-level points and caveats: Post-nivolumab, blood T cell clonality was significantly elevated in non-responders.

The data were produced by immunoSEQ multiplex PCR, yet TCRdb's version contains in-frame clones alone and is incomplete. The sample includes about 72,000 clones, 70% to 90% seen only once; the top ten take 3% to 3.5%. Time point reported: after neoadjuvant nivolumab, at surgical resection. No culture or expansion preceded analysis of these blood cells. The starting material was PBMCs, obtained after nivolumab (anti-PD-1) treatment. The receptor comes from a person between 35 and 79 years old with oral cavity squamous cell carcinoma. The chain couples TRBV2 to TRBJ2-3; tentatively, D is TRBD2 (5 bases). The CDR3 region is CASSEREQATDTQYF. In DNA form, the CDR3 reads TGTGCCAGCAGTGAAAGGGAGCAAGCCACAGATACGCAGTATTTT.